The clone carrying this TCR beta chain has more than one count but fewer than ten. The sample comes from a study of early T cells in non-severe SARS-CoV-2 infection. Study overall: Sequencing targeted bulk RNA from unsorted whole blood, leaving chains unpaired.

Each cDNA molecule carried a unique molecular identifier. TCRdb reprocessed the 5' RACE reads via MiXCR and lists one record per CDR3 protein. The sample comprises under 100,000 distinct CDR3 sequences, more than 9.5% of which are singletons, and roughly 5% rests with the top ten. Germline CDR1 and CDR2: LGHNA and YNFKEQ. Trimming took 0 bases from V and 7 from J, leaving 17 bases between them. The CDR3 is made up of 16 amino acids. The chain couples TRBV4-2 to TRBJ2-3; D might be TRBD1 (6 bases). The source is an adult who was a healthcare worker with PCR-confirmed SARS-CoV-2 infection or an uninfected control (not recorded which). Sequenced: whole blood. Written as DNA, the CDR3 is TGTGCCAGCAGCCAAGATGAGGTGGCAGGGGTGAATACGCAGTATTTT. This encodes CASSQDEVAGVNTQYF.